This section outlines one T cell receptor (beta chain) sequence together with its context. Antigen: not known. These data are taken from a study of T cells in Graves' hyperthyroidism and ophthalmopathy. General observations from the study: The majority of expanded thyroid clonotypes above 0.001 also appeared in blood.

CDR1 is SQVTM, CDR2 ANQGSEA, per germline. Trimming took off 7 bases at V and 1 base at J, with 7 bases between the two ends. The CDR3 sequence is 11 residues long. Amplification yielded TCR beta CDR3 regions, with RNA transcripts as the source. During a first-round RT-PCR of the TCR CDR3, the HTBI primer set was used. TCRdb re-analysed the multiplex PCR reads in MiXCR, keeping a single row per CDR3 protein. The repertoire consists of approximately 700,000 distinct CDR3 sequences, with over 15% occurring once and the leading ten covering approximately 8.4%. This TCR derives from a man aged 18 to 30 with Graves' hyperthyroidism. J is TRBJ1-2 and V is TRBV29-1; the D is unclear. Sequencing was done on a sample of blood. The CDR3 DNA reads as TGCAGCGCCTCCGTTAACTATGGCTACACCTTC. Protein sequence: CSASVNYGYTF. Complete variable domain (other parts from reference TRBV29-1 and TRBJ1-2): SAVISQKPSRDICQRGTSLTIQCQVDSQVTMMFWYRQQPGQSLTLIATANQGSEATYESGFVIDKFPISRPNLTFSTLTVSNMSPEDSSIYLCSASVNYGYTFGSGTRLTVV.